Each of the 20 T cell receptor beta chains below was sequenced from the same sample in a study of blood T cell repertoires in COVID-19. Clones were read by immunoSEQ multiplex PCR, and TCRdb kept only the in-frame ones, dropping some. This table holds around 190,000 clones, roughly 77% found once. Sequencing was done on a sample of peripheral blood. The receptors shown here come from a man between 65 and 85 years old with active or convalescent COVID-19.

The DNA for the CDR3 is TGTGCCAGCAGCGTAACGGGACAGGACTATGGCTACACCTTC. Amino acid sequence: CASSVTGQDYGYTF. The chain links TRBV9 to TRBJ1-2; 8 bases match TRBD1. Losses at the gene ends were 1 base for V and 3 bases for J; bases not matched to a gene: 2. This CDR3 region has 14 residues. Germline lookup yields CDR1 SGDLS and CDR2 YYNGEE.

The chain joins TRBV5-4 to TRBJ1-4; D uncertain. The CDR3 loop spans 15 amino acids. Germline CDR1 and CDR2: SGHNT and YYREEE (reference sequence). V was cut by 0 bases and J by 3 bases, with 9 bases left in between. CDR3 coding DNA: TGTGCCAGCAGCTTGGGGCACGCTCCTAATGAAAAACTGTTTTTT. Amino acid sequence: CASSLGHAPNEKLFF. The variable domain in full, completed from reference TRBV5-4 and TRBJ1-4, reads ETGVTQSPTHLIKTRGQQVTLRCSSQSGHNTVSWYQQALGQGPQFIFQYYREEENGRGNFPPRFSGLQFPNYSSELNVNALELDDSALYLCASSLGHAPNEKLFFGSGTQLSVL.

This chain links TRBV7-8 with TRBJ2-7; TRBD2 matches 11 bases. The CDR3 sequence is 16 residues long. Trimming took 2 bases from V and 2 from J; bases not matched to a gene: 5. Germline V gene lookup returns CDR1 SGHVS and CDR2 FQNEAQ. CDR3 coding DNA: TGTGCCAGCAGCTTAACGGGACTAGCGGAGACCTACGAGCAGTACTTC. Its protein product is CASSLTGLAETYEQYF.

V usage is TRBV7-6 and J usage is TRBJ2-7; possibly TRBD1 for D (5 bases). The V end was cut by 0 bases, the J end by 2 bases, with 17 bases between. This CDR3 region has 17 residues. CDR1 SGHVS and CDR2 FNYEAQ come from the germline V gene. CDR3: CASSLATDRTQPYEQYF. DNA of the CDR3: TGTGCCAGCAGCTTAGCAACAGACAGAACCCAACCCTACGAGCAGTACTTC.

The rearrangement uses TRBV7-9 and TRBJ2-2; D ambiguous. Germline CDR1 and CDR2: SEHNR and FQNEAQ (reference sequence). V lost 5 bases to trimming and J lost 6 bases, with 10 bases between them. CDR3 length equals 13 residues. The CDR3: CASSHPSAGELFF. The CDR3, as DNA: TGTGCCAGCAGCCATCCCTCGGCCGGGGAGCTGTTTTTT.

This rearrangement joins TRBV18 to TRBJ1-1; 9 bases agree with TRBD1. Germline V gene lookup returns CDR1 KGHSH and CDR2 LQKENI. The V segment lost 3 bases and the J segment 1 base; nucleotides outside the gene matches: 6. There are 16 residues in the CDR3. The CDR3 region has the DNA TGTGCCAGCTCACCCGGGACAGGGTGGGGGAACACTGAAGCTTTCTTT. The encoded protein is CASSPGTGWGNTEAFF.

The gene calls are TRBV15 and TRBJ2-2, with a possible D match to TRBD1 (6 bases). Germline V gene sequence: CDR1 LNHNV, CDR2 YYDKDF (reference sequence). The CDR3 runs 21 residues. Deletions cut 1 base from V and 10 bases from J, with 34 bases between. CDR3 region: CATSRVQEGHLTPGACLELFF. The CDR3 DNA follows: TGTGCCACCAGCAGAGTACAAGAGGGACACCTAACGCCTGGGGCATGTTTGGAGCTGTTTTTT.

V usage is TRBV30 and J usage is TRBJ1-1, with D possibly being TRBD1 (6 bases). The V end lost 0 bases, the J end lost 5 bases, and 13 bases lay between the germline ends. Germline V gene lookup returns CDR1 GTSNPN and CDR2 SVGIG (reference sequence). The CDR3 sequence is 14 residues long. The CDR3 region has the DNA TGTGCCTGGAGTGTAAGGTCAGGGGATACTGAAGCTTTCTTT. Translating it yields CAWSVRSGDTEAFF. Full variable domain (remainder filled in from reference TRBV30 and TRBJ1-1): SQTIHQWPATLVQPVGSPLSLECTVEGTSNPNLYWYRQAAGRGLQLLFYSVGIGQISSEVPQNLSASRPQDRQFILSSKKLLLSDSGFYLCAWSVRSGDTEAFFGQGTRLTVV.

The genes are TRBV29-1 and TRBJ1-2, with unresolved D. CDR1 and CDR2 from the germline V gene are SQVTM and ANQGSEA. Trimming cost V 2 bases and J 7 bases, with 14 bases left between them. The CDR3 runs 13 residues. CDR3 loop: CSVELTEFGGYTF. As DNA, the CDR3 is TGCAGCGTTGAATTGACGGAGTTCGGTGGCTACACCTTC.

V gene TRBV5-6 combines with J gene TRBJ1-2; the D gene is possibly TRBD1 (5 bases). CDR3 length: 13 residues. V shed 0 bases and J shed 5 bases, with 8 bases lying between them. Germline values: CDR1 SGHDT, CDR2 YYEEEE. The CDR3 is CASSLGGGYGYTF. The CDR3 DNA sequence: TGTGCCAGCAGCTTGGGGGGCGGATATGGCTACACCTTC.

With respect to this clone: Other DNA variants within this sample encode the same CDR3. This chain connects TRBV3-1 (or the pseudogene TRBV3-2) to TRBJ1-1; D is unresolved. Germline CDR1 and CDR2: LGHDT and YNNKEL (reference sequence). Trimming stripped 1 base from V and 5 bases from J, with 8 bases between. This CDR3 has 13 residues. CDR3 DNA sequence: TGTGCCAGCAGCCAAGTAGAGGGAACTGAAGCTTTCTTT. Translated: CASSQVEGTEAFF.

V gene TRBV2 combines with J gene TRBJ2-5; D is uncertain. Deletions cut 6 bases from V and 3 bases from J, with 5 bases between. Looked up from germline, CDR1 is SNHLY and CDR2 is FYNNEI. The CDR3 sequence is 11 residues long. This CDR3 is CASRREETQYF. The CDR3 coding sequence is TGTGCCAGCAGGAGAGAAGAGACCCAGTACTTC.

This chain uses TRBV6-1 with TRBJ1-6; TRBD1 agrees at 10 bases. The CDR3 length is 17 residues. The germline gives CDR1 MNHNS, CDR2 SASEGT. The V and J ends lost 2 bases and 10 bases, in that order; junction bases with no gene match: 11. Here the CDR3 DNA reads TGTGCCAGCAGTGAATATCCGACGGGACAGGGGTCCTCACCCCTCCACTTT. Its protein is CASSEYPTGQGSSPLHF.

The chain combines TRBV25-1 with TRBJ1-5, with 9 bases that match TRBD1. The trim removed 4 bases at V and 6 bases at J, leaving 10 bases unmatched. The length of the CDR3 is 16 residues. Germline V gives CDR1 MGHDK, CDR2 SYGVNS. CDR3 protein: CASSGSPGTGSQPQHF. In DNA, the CDR3 is TGTGCCAGCAGTGGTTCCCCGGGGACAGGGAGTCAGCCCCAGCATTTT.

This chain uses TRBV2 with TRBJ2-5; 15 bases line up with TRBD2. This CDR3 region has 14 residues. From germline, CDR1 is SNHLY and CDR2 FYNNEI. V was clipped by 11 bases and J by 5 bases; unmatched bases: 6. CDR3 in DNA: TGTGCCTCCGGACTAGCGGGAGGGCCGGAGACCCAGTACTTC. It translates to CASGLAGGPETQYF.

This chain uses TRBV9 with TRBJ2-2; 10 bases fit TRBD2. CDR3 length: 18 residues. The trim removed 3 bases at V and 0 bases at J, leaving 8 bases unmatched. Germline V gives CDR1 SGDLS, CDR2 YYNGEE. The CDR3 sequence is CASSGQGAGGSNTGELFF. CDR3 DNA sequence: TGTGCCAGCAGCGGACAGGGAGCGGGAGGGTCGAACACCGGGGAGCTGTTTTTT. The full variable domain, its missing parts supplied by reference TRBV9 and TRBJ2-2, is DSGVTQTPKHLITATGQRVTLRCSPRSGDLSVYWYQQSLDQGLQFLIQYYNGEERAKGNILERFSAQQFPDLHSELNLSSLELGDSALYFCASSGQGAGGSNTGELFFGEGSRLTVL.

The chain uses TRBV7-9 and TRBJ1-1; 7 positions agree with TRBD1. The V segment lost 2 bases and the J segment 6 bases; nucleotides outside the gene matches: 6. The germline CDR1 and CDR2 sequences are SEHNR and FQNEAQ (reference sequence). The CDR3 extends over 14 amino acids. CDR3 DNA sequence: TGTGCCAGCAGCTTACACCCGACAGGGTCTGAAGCTTTCTTT. It is translated as CASSLHPTGSEAFF.

The chain has TRBV3-1 (or the pseudogene TRBV3-2) and TRBJ1-4; 7 bases fit TRBD1. Germline lookup yields CDR1 LGHDT and CDR2 YNNKEL (reference sequence). The CDR3 totals 16 residues. Trimming took 4 bases from V and 6 from J; bases not matched to a gene: 11. The CDR3: CASSRAGGGSYEKLFF. The CDR3 nucleotides read TGTGCCAGCAGCCGCGCGGGAGGGGGCTCGTATGAAAAACTGTTTTTT.

V usage is TRBV19 and J usage is TRBJ1-2; TRBD1 matches 7 bases. This CDR3 spans 14 amino acids. After removal of 6 bases from V and 4 bases from J, the junction contained 8 bases not matched to a gene. From germline, CDR1 is LNHDA and CDR2 SQIVND (reference sequence). The CDR3 protein is CASRTKGQSYGYTF. The CDR3 DNA reads as TGTGCCAGTAGGACGAAGGGACAGAGCTATGGCTACACCTTC. Full variable domain (rest looked up from reference TRBV19 and TRBJ1-2): DGGITQSPKYLFRKEGQNVTLSCEQNLNHDAMYWYRQDPGQGLRLIYYSQIVNDFQKGDIAEGYSVSREKKESFPLTVTSAQKNPTAFYLCASRTKGQSYGYTFGSGTRLTVV.

This chain joins TRBV4-3 and TRBJ1-2, with 10 positions matching TRBD1. Germline CDR1 is LGHNA and CDR2 is YSLEER. V lost 1 base to trimming and J lost 7 bases; unmatched junction nucleotides: 3. This CDR3 comprises 14 residues. The CDR3 DNA is TGCGCCAGCAGCCAAGTAGGACAGGGGGGTGGCTACACCTTC. This gives the protein CASSQVGQGGGYTF.